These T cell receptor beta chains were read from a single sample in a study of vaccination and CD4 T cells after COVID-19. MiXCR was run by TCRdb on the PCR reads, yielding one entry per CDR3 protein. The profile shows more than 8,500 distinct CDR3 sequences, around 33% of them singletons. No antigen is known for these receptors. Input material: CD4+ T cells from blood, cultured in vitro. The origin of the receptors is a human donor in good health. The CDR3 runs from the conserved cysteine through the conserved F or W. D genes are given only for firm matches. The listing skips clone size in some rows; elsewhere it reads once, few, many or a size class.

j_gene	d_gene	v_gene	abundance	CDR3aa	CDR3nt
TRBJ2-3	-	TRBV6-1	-	CASSLLRQGDTQYF	TGTGCCAGCAGCCTACTTCGCCAAGGGGATACGCAGTATTTT
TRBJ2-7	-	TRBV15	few	CATGSARSEQYF	TGTGCCACCGGATCAGCACGATCCGAGCAGTACTTC
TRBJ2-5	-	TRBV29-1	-	CSVEGLGETQYF	TGCAGCGTTGAAGGCCTAGGGGAGACCCAGTACTTC
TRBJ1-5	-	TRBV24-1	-	CATSDSPAQPQHF	TGTGCCACCAGTGACTCCCCGGCCCAGCCCCAGCATTTT
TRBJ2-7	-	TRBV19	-	CASSIRFEGEQYF	TGTGCCAGTAGTATCCGTTTCGAGGGCGAGCAGTACTTC
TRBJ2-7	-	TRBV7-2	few	CASSPTPVLSEQYF	TGTGCCAGCAGCCCTACTCCAGTTTTGTCCGAGCAGTACTTC
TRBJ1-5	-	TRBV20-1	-	CSASGQGRSNQPQHF	TGCAGTGCTAGCGGCCAGGGACGTAGCAATCAGCCCCAGCATTTT
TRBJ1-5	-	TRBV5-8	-	CASSLVSGALNQPQHF	TGTGCCAGCAGCTTGGTGTCAGGGGCTCTCAATCAGCCCCAGCATTTT
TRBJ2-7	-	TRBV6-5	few	CASSSSRDSQYF	TGTGCCAGCAGTTCGTCCAGGGATTCGCAGTACTTC
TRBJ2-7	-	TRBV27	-	CASSPRTGSYEQYF	TGTGCCAGCAGTCCCCGGACGGGCTCCTACGAGCAGTACTTC
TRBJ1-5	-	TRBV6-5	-	CASSYQGWNQPQHF	TGTGCCAGCAGTTACCAAGGGTGGAATCAGCCCCAGCATTTT
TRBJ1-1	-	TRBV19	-	CASRPPGQMNTEAFF	TGTGCCAGTAGGCCCCCAGGACAGATGAACACTGAAGCTTTCTTT
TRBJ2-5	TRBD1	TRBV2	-	CASRPDRGNQETQYF	TGTGCCAGCAGGCCGGACAGGGGGAACCAAGAGACCCAGTACTTC
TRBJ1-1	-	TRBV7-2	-	CASSLITGTNTEAFF	TGTGCCAGCAGCTTAATTACAGGGACGAACACTGAAGCTTTCTTT
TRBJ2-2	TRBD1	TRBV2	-	CASSRDRAYTGELFF	TGTGCCAGCAGTAGGGACAGGGCTTACACCGGGGAGCTGTTTTTT
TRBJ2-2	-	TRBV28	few	CASSFLGGTGELFF	TGTGCCAGCAGTTTTTTGGGTGGGACCGGGGAGCTGTTTTTT
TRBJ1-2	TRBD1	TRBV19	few	CASSFGTGASYGYTF	TGTGCCAGTTCCTTCGGGACAGGGGCCTCCTATGGCTACACCTTC
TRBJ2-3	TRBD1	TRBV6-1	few	CASNARDRDLDTQYF	TGTGCCAGCAACGCCCGGGACAGGGATTTAGATACGCAGTATTTT
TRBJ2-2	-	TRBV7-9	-	CASSSGPAANTGELFF	TGTGCCAGCAGCTCGGGGCCGGCGGCGAACACCGGGGAGCTGTTTTTT
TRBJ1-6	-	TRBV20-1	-	CSARDRRLDNSPLHF	TGCAGTGCTAGAGATCGGAGACTTGATAATTCACCCCTCCACTTT
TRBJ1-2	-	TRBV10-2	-	CASSDTRGEGYTF	TGCGCCAGCAGTGACACGAGGGGAGAGGGCTACACCTTC
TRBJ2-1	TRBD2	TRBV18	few	CASSVLPAGGLSIYNEQFF	TGTGCCAGCTCAGTCCTGCCCGCGGGAGGCCTCTCGATCTACAATGAGCAGTTCTTC
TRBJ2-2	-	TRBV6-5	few	CASSFRGTGELFF	TGTGCCAGCAGTTTCAGGGGCACCGGGGAGCTGTTTTTT